The rows below give T cell receptor beta chains drawn from one sample of a study of blood T cell repertoires in COVID-19. Libraries were prepared by immunoSEQ multiplex PCR; TCRdb keeps only in-frame clonotypes and omits some of them. This sample has 85,000 to 90,000 clones; approximately 92% occur once, and the top ten carry approximately 5.2%. Sequencing used peripheral blood. Receptors were obtained from a woman at least 80 years old with active COVID-19. The CDR3 runs from the conserved cysteine through the conserved F or W. D genes are given only for firm matches. For some rows the clone size is stated as once, few or many, or as a class when expanded; others skip it.

>15|TRBV9|TRBJ1-4|once|TRBD1
CASSEQGAFNEKLFF
TGTGCCAGCAGCGAACAGGGGGCTTTTAATGAAAAACTGTTTTTT
>14|TRBV24-1|TRBJ2-1|.|TRBD2
CATSSGISYNEQFF
TGTGCCACATCTAGCGGTATCTCCTACAATGAGCAGTTCTTC
>15|TRBV3-1/TRBV3-2|TRBJ2-5|.|.
CASSQAGTSQETQYF
TGTGCCAGCAGCCAAGCCGGGACTTCCCAAGAGACCCAGTACTTC
>14|TRBV19|TRBJ2-3|few|TRBD2
CASSSGRVTDTQYF
TGTGCCAGTAGTAGCGGGAGGGTAACAGATACGCAGTATTTT
>16|TRBV6-2/TRBV6-3|TRBJ1-1|.|.
CASSYGGSGNEGEAFF
TGTGCCAGCAGTTACGGTGGTTCGGGGAACGAAGGAGAAGCTTTCTTT
>15|TRBV10-3|TRBJ1-4|.|.
CAISEMGSGDEKLFF
TGTGCCATCAGTGAGATGGGGAGTGGGGATGAAAAACTGTTTTTT
>15|TRBV7-3|TRBJ2-1|.|TRBD1
CASSLDRGSYNEQFF
TGTGCCAGCAGCCTCGACAGGGGGTCCTACAATGAGCAGTTCTTC
>16|TRBV7-2|TRBJ2-1|.|.
CASSSGGGQTYNEQFF
TGTGCCAGCAGCTCGGGGGGGGGACAGACCTACAATGAGCAGTTCTTC
>13|TRBV19|TRBJ2-7|.|.
CASSLRDTREQYF
TGTGCCAGTAGTTTGAGGGACACCCGGGAGCAGTACTTC
>13|TRBV3-1/TRBV3-2|TRBJ2-3|few|TRBD2
CASSQAEETSRYF
TGTGCCAGCAGCCAAGCGGAGGAGACTAGCCGGTATTTT
>17|TRBV10-3|TRBJ2-3|.|TRBD1
CAISPNRGQVRTDTQYF
TGTGCCATCAGCCCAAACCGCGGACAGGTTAGGACAGATACGCAGTATTTT
>18|TRBV15|TRBJ2-1|.|.
CATSREGQGNSIYNEQFF
TGTGCCACCAGCAGAGAAGGCCAGGGGAATTCAATCTACAATGAGCAGTTCTTC
>15|TRBV18|TRBJ2-3|.|.
CASSPTRDPTDTQYF
TGTGCCAGCTCACCAACCAGGGATCCCACAGATACGCAGTATTTT
>13|TRBV19|TRBJ1-6|once|.
CASSIRGNSPLHF
TGTGCCAGTAGTATACGCGGGAATTCACCCCTCCACTTT
>16|TRBV20-1|TRBJ2-2|.|TRBD2
CSASSRLAGGYGELFF
TGCAGTGCTAGTTCTCGACTAGCGGGAGGGTACGGGGAGCTGTTTTTT
>18|TRBV7-9|TRBJ1-1|.|.
CASSLELGTGVKGTEAFF
TGTGCCAGCAGCTTAGAACTGGGGACGGGAGTAAAGGGCACTGAAGCTTTCTTT
>15|TRBV6-2/TRBV6-3|TRBJ2-2|.|TRBD2
CASSRLARQTGELFF
TGTGCCAGCAGTAGACTAGCGCGACAGACCGGGGAGCTGTTTTTT
>21|TRBV28|TRBJ2-5|.|TRBD1
CASRSGTGKRGSGPNQETQYF
TGTGCCAGCAGGTCCGGGACAGGGAAGAGGGGAAGTGGACCAAACCAAGAGACCCAGTACTTC
>18|TRBV30|TRBJ2-1|.|TRBD2
CAWGQFGGASGRLNEQFF
TGTGCCTGGGGTCAATTTGGGGGGGCGAGCGGGAGGCTCAATGAGCAGTTCTTC
>17|TRBV6-1|TRBJ2-5|.|TRBD1
CASSEVLRGPGQETQYF
TGTGCCAGCAGTGAAGTCCTAAGGGGGCCCGGGCAAGAGACCCAGTACTTC
>13|TRBV5-1|TRBJ1-4|.|.
CASSLGPQEKLFF
TGCGCCAGCAGCTTGGGACCACAGGAAAAACTGTTTTTT
>16|TRBV7-9|TRBJ2-5|.|TRBD2
CASSLAAGEYQETQYF
TGTGCCAGCAGCTTAGCGGCGGGAGAGTACCAAGAGACCCAGTACTTC
>14|TRBV5-1|TRBJ1-1|.|TRBD1
CASQQGGTNTEAFF
TGCGCCAGCCAACAGGGGGGGACAAACACTGAAGCTTTCTTT
>11|TRBV10-3|TRBJ1-1|.|.
CAISEVTEAFF
TGTGCCATCAGTGAGGTAACTGAAGCTTTCTTT
>16|TRBV28|TRBJ2-1|.|.
CASSQFSGVSYNEQFF
TGTGCCAGCAGTCAGTTTAGCGGAGTCTCCTACAATGAGCAGTTCTTC
>16|TRBV28|TRBJ1-2|once|.
CASSLRVWQSSYGYTF
TGTGCCAGCAGTTTACGGGTTTGGCAGAGCAGCTATGGCTACACCTTC
>13|TRBV6-5|TRBJ1-1|.|.
CASKRPEGTEAFF
TGTGCCAGCAAACGACCTGAGGGCACTGAAGCTTTCTTT
>14|TRBV19|TRBJ2-7|.|TRBD2
CASSTTGLGYEQYF
TGTGCCAGTAGTACCACGGGACTAGGCTACGAGCAGTACTTC
>16|TRBV7-8|TRBJ1-5|.|TRBD1
CASSPRDSQLHQPQHF
TGTGCCAGCAGCCCTAGGGACAGTCAGTTACATCAGCCCCAGCATTTT
>13|TRBV27|TRBJ2-7|.|.
CASSSGTMNKQYF
TGTGCCAGCAGTTCTGGCACCATGAACAAGCAGTACTTC
>14|TRBV18|TRBJ2-5|.|TRBD1
CASSPNRGGETQYF
TGTGCCAGCTCCCCTAACAGGGGCGGAGAGACCCAGTACTTC
>16|TRBV5-4|TRBJ2-2|.|TRBD2
CASSLGRTRDTGELFF
TGTGCCAGCAGCTTGGGACGGACTAGGGACACCGGGGAGCTGTTTTTT
>16|TRBV5-4|TRBJ2-7|.|.
CASSLAATGPPYEQYF
TGTGCCAGCAGCTTGGCGGCGACAGGCCCACCCTACGAGCAGTACTTC
>16|TRBV28|TRBJ2-1|.|TRBD2
CASSSSTSGKYNEQFF
TGTGCCAGCAGTTCCTCGACTAGCGGAAAGTACAATGAGCAGTTCTTC
>16|TRBV9|TRBJ2-3|.|.
CASSVAPGHGTDTQYF
TGTGCCAGCAGCGTAGCACCGGGACATGGCACAGATACGCAGTATTTT
>14|TRBV5-6|TRBJ1-2|.|.
CASSLTGLHYGYTF
TGTGCCAGCAGCTTGACAGGGCTACATTATGGCTACACCTTC
>13|TRBV12-3/TRBV12-4|TRBJ1-5|.|.
CASTPGLGQPQHF
TGTGCCAGCACCCCAGGACTCGGTCAGCCCCAGCATTTT
>13|TRBV14|TRBJ1-6|.|.
CASSPGFNSPLHF
TGTGCCAGCAGCCCGGGGTTTAATTCACCCCTCCACTTT
>16|TRBV6-5|TRBJ2-7|.|TRBD2
CASSYTGLAGANEQYF
TGTGCCAGCAGTTACACCGGACTAGCGGGAGCAAACGAGCAGTACTTC
>15|TRBV27|TRBJ2-7|.|TRBD1
CASSSSGTGSYEQYF
TGTGCCAGCAGTTCCTCCGGGACAGGGTCCTACGAGCAGTACTTC
>16|TRBV10-3|TRBJ2-7|.|TRBD2
CAIRLETRTSGYEQYF
TGTGCCATCAGATTAGAGACCCGGACTAGCGGGTACGAGCAGTACTTC
>15|TRBV7-2|TRBJ2-7|.|TRBD1
CASSLAGQSLGEQYF
TGTGCCAGCAGCTTAGCGGGACAGTCCCTTGGCGAGCAGTACTTC
>18|TRBV28|TRBJ1-2|.|TRBD1
CASSTNKRGTGPNYGYTF
TGTGCCAGCAGCACTAACAAGAGAGGGACAGGGCCTAACTATGGCTACACCTTC
>14|TRBV11-2|TRBJ1-4|once|.
CASSYQGSNEKLFF
TGTGCCAGCAGCTACCAGGGGTCTAATGAAAAACTGTTTTTT
>14|TRBV28|TRBJ1-5|.|.
CASRLGGAPGPQHF
TGTGCCAGCAGGCTCGGTGGAGCCCCCGGGCCCCAGCATTTT
>14|TRBV7-9|TRBJ2-1|.|TRBD1
CASSVPGQFNEQFF
TGTGCCAGCAGCGTACCGGGACAGTTCAATGAGCAGTTCTTC
>15|TRBV28|TRBJ2-5|.|.
CASSPDSSSRETQYF
TGTGCCAGCAGCCCGGACAGTTCCTCCCGGGAGACCCAGTACTTC
>15|TRBV18|TRBJ2-1|.|TRBD2
CASSPGTSGIELGFF
TGTGCCAGCTCACCCGGGACTAGCGGGATAGAGTTGGGGTTCTTC
>12|TRBV29-1|TRBJ2-7|.|TRBD1
CSVNRGPYEQYF
TGCAGCGTAAACAGGGGGCCCTACGAGCAGTACTTC
>10|TRBV20-1|TRBJ2-7|.|.
CSARDYEQYF
TGCAGTGCGCGAGACTACGAGCAGTACTTC
>14|TRBV28|TRBJ2-4|.|.
CASSLRVAKNIQYF
TGTGCCAGCAGTTTACGGGTAGCCAAAAACATTCAGTACTTC
>11|TRBV19|TRBJ2-7|.|.
CASGGPYAQYF
TGTGCCAGTGGGGGCCCCTACGCGCAGTACTTC
>15|TRBV5-4|TRBJ2-6|.|.
CASSLVGSGANVLTF
TGTGCCAGCAGCTTGGTCGGCTCTGGGGCCAACGTCCTGACTTTC
>15|TRBV5-1|TRBJ2-7|once|TRBD2
CASSRRGGSSYEQYF
TGCGCCAGCAGTCGACGTGGCGGGAGCTCCTACGAGCAGTACTTC